This T cell receptor beta chain was identified in a study of blood T cell repertoires in COVID-19. Overall study context: Some COVID-19 samples were acute and others convalescent; all came from the United States, Italy and Spain. PBMCs, B-cell-depleted T cells, or T cells were the source of the cDNA or gDNA that made up the material.

Original handling: Reference gene primer amplification yielded estimated nucleated cell counts. Profiled with immunoSEQ multiplex PCR; TCRdb holds only in-frame clones, not every one. The V and J calls and the clone size are those of that table, but D and trimming were determined from the DNA. This table holds some 160,000 clones, 80% found once. The CDR3 covers 13 residues. V gave up 2 bases and J gave up 1 base, with 5 bases separating them. Germline values: CDR1 MNHNS, CDR2 SASEGT. The clonotype comes from a woman in her 50s with acute or convalescent COVID-19. The sample taken for sequencing was peripheral blood. This chain joins TRBV6-1 and TRBJ1-1; a possible D gene is TRBD1 (5 bases). As DNA, the CDR3 is TGTGCCAGCAGTGAAAGGGGGAACACTGAAGCTTTCTTT. Its translation is CASSERGNTEAFF.